Presented here are 27 T cell receptor beta chains from one specimen sequenced in a study of identical twins (TCRdb year 2016). Library generation was performed with 5' RACE. Sequencing took place on an Illumina HiSeq 2000. In TCRdb, the public reads were trimmed at Q25 with fastp and aligned with MiXCR, with productive beta chains retained. Rows with a matching CDR3 protein are joined into one entry that keeps the most common DNA and genes. This sample comprises 230,000 or so distinct CDR3 sequences, about 8.3% of them detected only once. Less than 4% of the sample comes from the top ten. This sample also appeared in a second study, on yellow fever vaccine responses in identical twins.

The specimen was CD8+ T cells sorted from blood. The receptors were gathered from a woman under 30 in good health.

The table lists this clonotype with many counts. The chain carries TRBV4-1 and TRBJ2-3, with D possibly called TRBD1 or TRBD2 (5 bases each). The V gene's germline CDR1 is MGHRA and CDR2 YSYEKL. V shed 0 bases and J shed 1 base, with 14 bases lying between them. This CDR3 has 17 residues. As DNA, the CDR3 is TGCGCCAGCAGCCAAGAGGGGACCAACAGCGGCACAGATACGCAGTATTTT. Its protein is CASSQEGTNSGTDTQYF.

There are a few counts of this clonotype. The CDR3 bases are TGTGCCAGCAGCCAAGATCTCCGGGGCTCCTACGAGCAGTACTTC. Protein sequence: CASSQDLRGSYEQYF. This rearrangement joins TRBV3-1 to TRBJ2-7, with a tentative D call TRBD2 (5 bases). The V gene's germline CDR1 is LGHDT and CDR2 YNNKEL (reference sequence). The CDR3 consists of 15 residues. Trimming took off 0 bases at V and 0 bases at J, with 9 bases between the two ends.

This clonotype has ten or more counts. The CDR3 sequence: CASSTYSNQPQHF. The DNA for the CDR3 is TGTGCCAGCAGTACTTATAGCAATCAGCCCCAGCATTTT. This chain uses TRBV27 with TRBJ1-5; D not certain. Germline CDR1 MNHEY, CDR2 SMNVEV (reference sequence). The CDR3 is 13 residues long. V dropped 5 bases and J dropped 0 bases, with 5 bases sitting between them.

V gene TRBV7-9 combines with J gene TRBJ2-5; a possible D gene is TRBD2 (5 bases). In germline, CDR1 is SEHNR, CDR2 FQNEAQ (reference sequence). Trimming pared 4 bases from V and 1 base from J, leaving 16 bases between. The CDR3 runs 16 residues. CDR3: CASSSPSTAGQETQYF. CDR3 bases: TGTGCCAGCAGCTCTCCTTCAACGGCGGGCCAAGAGACCCAGTACTTC. The full variable domain, completed using reference TRBV7-9 and TRBJ2-5, is DTGVSQNPRHKITKRGQNVTFRCDPISEHNRLYWYRQTLGQGPEFLTYFQNEAQLEKSRLLSDRFSAERPKGSFSTLEIQRTEQGDSAMYLCASSSPSTAGQETQYFGPGTRLLVL.

This clonotype was seen only a few times. The V gene is TRBV6-5, the J gene TRBJ2-7; D remains unclear. CDR3 length: 14 amino acids. V was clipped by 2 bases and J by 2 bases, with 10 bases between them. Germline V CDR1 and CDR2: MNHEY, SVGAGI. CDR3 bases: TGTGCCAGCAGTTACGACGTCAACGCCTACGAGCAGTACTTC. Residues: CASSYDVNAYEQYF.

This clonotype was seen a handful of times. The V gene is TRBV27, the J gene TRBJ2-2; unclear D gene. The CDR3 totals 15 residues. Looked up from germline, CDR1 is MNHEY and CDR2 is SMNVEV (reference sequence). V was clipped by 5 bases and J by 6 bases, with 16 bases between them. The CDR3 reads CASSHPADRPGELFF. Written as DNA, the CDR3 is TGTGCCAGCAGTCACCCGGCGGATCGCCCCGGGGAGCTGTTTTTT.

V usage is TRBV2 and J usage is TRBJ2-1; D possibly corresponds to TRBD2 (7 bases). This CDR3 region has 14 residues. The V end lost 6 bases, the J end lost 8 bases, and 17 bases lay between the germline ends. Germline CDR1 reads SNHLY; CDR2 reads FYNNEI. In DNA, the CDR3 is TGTGCCAGCAGAGTGGGATGGGGGGGCGATGAGCAGTTCTTC. Its protein is CASRVGWGGDEQFF.

This clonotype has only a few counts. The J gene is TRBJ2-3, the V gene TRBV25-1, with 14 bases matching TRBD2. The V gene's germline CDR1 is MGHDK and CDR2 SYGVNS. V gave up 3 bases and J gave up 4 bases; unmatched junction bases: 6. This CDR3 has 17 amino acids. The CDR3 region has the DNA TGTGCCAGCAGTGAGAGACTAGCGGGAGGGGTCTCAGATACGCAGTATTTT. It translates to CASSERLAGGVSDTQYF.

This clonotype occurred many times. This chain joins TRBV12-3 or TRBV12-4 and TRBJ2-5, with D perhaps being TRBD1 or TRBD2 (5 bases each). The CDR3 sequence is 15 residues long. Trimming shortened V by 6 bases and J by 1 base, and 15 bases separated the two germline ends. The chain's CDR3 is CASSRTPGPQETQYF. The CDR3 DNA follows: TGTGCCAGCAGCCGAACCCCGGGGCCCCAAGAGACCCAGTACTTC.

This clonotype was recorded a few times. The chain uses TRBV7-6 and TRBJ2-2; D may be TRBD1 or TRBD2 (5 bases each). The germline gives CDR1 SGHVS, CDR2 FNYEAQ. V was shortened by 2 bases and J by 6 bases, with 7 bases between the two germline ends. The CDR3 consists of 13 residues. The CDR3 coding sequence is TGTGCCAGCAGCTTATTGGGGGCCGGGGAGCTGTTTTTT. Its translation is CASSLLGAGELFF.

This clonotype was seen a few times. This rearrangement joins TRBV4-3 to TRBJ2-5, with D uncertain. This CDR3 is built from 16 residues. CDR1 and CDR2 from the germline V gene are LGHNA and YSLEER. The V gene lost 0 bases and the J gene lost 1 base, with 12 bases spanning the gap. CDR3 bases: TGCGCCAGCAGCCAAGATCGGAGAAGGCTCCAAGAGACCCAGTACTTC. Residues: CASSQDRRRLQETQYF.

The CDR3 region has the DNA TGTGCCATCAGTGAGGCCGGGGTCTCCTACGAGCAGTACTTC. Its protein product is CAISEAGVSYEQYF. The J gene is TRBJ2-7, the V gene TRBV10-3; tentative D call: TRBD2 (5 bases). CDR1 and CDR2 from the germline V gene are ENHRY and SYGVKD. The CDR3 runs 14 residues. V was shortened by 2 bases and J by 0 bases, with 8 bases between the two germline ends.

Notes on this clonotype: A read error may produce the germline difference seen at one junction end. V and J are TRBV7-2 and TRBJ2-3; the D is unclear. The CDR3 length is 15 residues. Looked up from germline, CDR1 is SGHTA and CDR2 is FQGNSA. CDR3 nucleotide sequence: TGTGCCAACAGCCCCCACCTAATTGAGACAGATACGCAGTATTTT. Translating gives CANSPHLIETDTQYF.

This clonotype was seen a handful of times. V gene TRBV20-1 combines with J gene TRBJ1-1; D not resolved. From germline, CDR1 is DFQATT and CDR2 SNEGSKA (reference sequence). V gave up 1 base and J gave up 2 bases, with 14 bases separating them. The CDR3 length is 15 residues. CDR3 residues: CSARGVAGGNTEAFF. In nucleotides, the CDR3 is TGCAGTGCTAGAGGGGTGGCAGGAGGCAACACTGAAGCTTTCTTT.

This chain joins TRBV2 and TRBJ1-5; tentative D call: TRBD1 (6 bases). Germline V gene lookup returns CDR1 SNHLY and CDR2 FYNNEI. CDR3 length: 13 amino acids. Trimming took off 8 bases at V and 5 bases at J, with 13 bases between the two ends. The CDR3 protein is CASRREGDQPQHF. CDR3 DNA: TGTGCCAGCCGAAGAGAGGGGGATCAGCCCCAGCATTTT. The variable domain in full, completed from reference TRBV2 and TRBJ1-5, reads EPEVTQTPSHQVTQMGQEVILRCVPISNHLYFYWYRQILGQKVEFLVSFYNNEISEKSEIFDDQFSVERPDGSNFTLKIRSTKLEDSAMYFCASRREGDQPQHFGDGTRLSIL.

The chain employs TRBV28 and TRBJ2-3, with D unclear. CDR1 MDHEN and CDR2 SYDVKM come from the germline V gene. Trimming stripped 9 bases from V and 8 bases from J, with 9 bases between. The CDR3 has 10 residues. The chain's CDR3 is CARRAITQYF. The CDR3 bases are TGTGCCAGGAGAGCGATTACGCAGTATTTT.

This chain connects TRBV6-5 to TRBJ2-3; D remains ambiguous. Trimming shortened V by 0 bases and J by 4 bases, and 8 bases separated the two germline ends. The CDR3 length is 14 residues. Germline values: CDR1 MNHEY, CDR2 SVGAGI. CDR3 DNA sequence: TGTGCCAGCAGTTACTCGAGGTGGGCAGATACGCAGTATTTT. It encodes CASSYSRWADTQYF.

This clonotype was recorded a few times. The rearrangement links TRBV9 to TRBJ2-3, with D perhaps TRBD1 (5 bases). The CDR3 extends over 18 amino acids. Germline V CDR1 and CDR2: SGDLS, YYNGEE. Trimming took off 0 bases at V and 2 bases at J, with 19 bases between the two ends. The DNA of the CDR3 is TGTGCCAGCAGCGTAGTGGTATCGGGCAGGGAAAACACAGATACGCAGTATTTT. This gives the protein CASSVVVSGRENTDTQYF.

Regarding this clonotype: A much larger clone lies one base from this, so it may be a read error. The chain couples TRBV12-3 or TRBV12-4 to TRBJ2-1; weak D call: TRBD2 (7 bases). The CDR3 length is 12 residues. The CDR3 spells CARSWGGREQFF. The CDR3 DNA is TGTGCCAGGAGTTGGGGGGGCCGAGAGCAGTTCTTC.

This clonotype came up many times. This sequence joins TRBV29-1 and TRBJ2-2; the match to TRBD2 covers 10 bases. Trimming at V came to 1 base and at J to 0 bases, leaving 8 bases not matched to a gene. CDR1 SQVTM and CDR2 ANQGSEA come from the germline V gene. This CDR3 is 18 amino acids long. Here the CDR3 DNA reads TGCAGCGTTGAAGGTCTAGCGGGGGAGGTACCGAACACCGGGGAGCTGTTTTTT. Translated: CSVEGLAGEVPNTGELFF.

This clonotype was observed a handful of times. The rearrangement uses TRBV7-2 and TRBJ1-1, with 7 positions matching TRBD1. The J segment lost 12 bases and the V segment lost 1 base, leaving 11 bases of the junction unmatched. Germline CDR1 SGHTA, CDR2 FQGNSA. The CDR3 covers 14 residues. Written as DNA, the CDR3 is TGTGCCAGCAGCTTAGATCTCAGGGGGAAGATGACTTTCTTT. Translating it yields CASSLDLRGKMTFF.

Only a few counts were recorded for this clonotype. V and J are TRBV5-1 and TRBJ2-5; D perhaps matches TRBD1 (6 bases). The V end was cut by 3 bases, the J end by 4 bases, with 10 bases between. CDR3 length: 13 residues. Germline V CDR1 and CDR2: SGHRS, YFSETQ. The CDR3 nucleotides read TGCGCCAGCAGCTCAACAGGGATAGAGACCCAGTACTTC. This encodes CASSSTGIETQYF.

This clonotype was picked up a small number of times. V and J are TRBV2 and TRBJ2-5, with D perhaps matching TRBD1 (6 bases). This CDR3 is built from 15 residues. V lost 1 base and J lost 5, with 14 bases in between. CDR1 and CDR2 (germline): SNHLY, FYNNEI. CDR3 sequence reads: CASSEGDTYRETQYF. In nucleotides, the CDR3 is TGTGCCAGCAGTGAAGGGGACACTTACCGGGAGACCCAGTACTTC.

This clonotype was seen repeatedly, ten times or more. CDR3 region: CASRNVFEGLAGGNEQFF. DNA for the CDR3: TGTGCCAGCAGAAACGTCTTTGAGGGCCTAGCGGGAGGGAATGAGCAGTTCTTC. The chain recombines TRBV6-1 with TRBJ2-1; 12 nucleotides agree with TRBD2. After removal of 6 bases from V and 7 bases from J, the junction contained 16 bases not matched to a gene. Per the germline V gene, CDR1 is MNHNS and CDR2 is SASEGT. This CDR3 has 18 amino acids.

This clonotype was observed at least ten times. The chain couples TRBV5-6 to TRBJ2-1; D ambiguous. Germline V lookup: CDR1 SGHDT, CDR2 YYEEEE. The germline V and J ends were trimmed by 4 bases and 4 bases, with 15 bases remaining between them. The CDR3 totals 15 residues. CDR3 coding DNA: TGTGCCAGCAGCCTGGGGTCTTCCGCTTACAATGAGCAGTTCTTC. Protein product: CASSLGSSAYNEQFF.

This sequence joins TRBV27 and TRBJ1-5; perhaps TRBD1 as D (5 bases). CDR1 is MNHEY, CDR2 SMNVEV, per germline (reference sequence). The CDR3 consists of 15 residues. V lost 5 bases, J lost 3 bases, and 14 bases lay in between. The CDR3 reads CASSVMAGFNQPQHF. CDR3 nucleotides: TGTGCCAGCAGTGTCATGGCAGGGTTCAATCAGCCCCAGCATTTT.

This clonotype was observed a handful of times. V and J are TRBV2 and TRBJ1-4, with TRBD1 as a possible D gene (6 bases). Germline loops: CDR1 SNHLY, CDR2 FYNNEI. V dropped 3 bases and J dropped 5 bases, with 10 bases sitting between them. The CDR3 extends over 14 amino acids. In DNA, the CDR3 is TGTGCCAGCAGTGACGGGGGCCGGAATGAAAAACTGTTTTTT. This codes for CASSDGGRNEKLFF.